The 27 T cell receptor beta chains presented below share a single source sample, sequenced in a study of T cell clonality in common variable immunodeficiency. Clones were read by immunoSEQ multiplex PCR, and TCRdb kept only the in-frame ones, dropping some. The sample yields over 45,000 clones, without any singletons. Sequenced: peripheral blood mononuclear cells. These receptors were collected from a person aged 18 to 75 in good health.

As concerns this clone: The read finishes 3 residues shy of the CDR3 end, and the germline J gene is used to complete it. The chain carries TRBV20-1 and TRBJ2-7; the D is unclear. The CDR3 is made up of 12 amino acids. With 4 bases removed from V and 1 base from J, the gap between germline ends came to 8 bases. CDR1 DFQATT and CDR2 SNEGSKA come from the germline V gene (reference sequence). CDR3 bases read: TGCAGTGCTATGACTGATTCCTACGAG. It codes for CSAMTDSYE. The full CDR3 sequence reads CSAMTDSYEQYF.

This clone was counted between two and nine times. A single base separates this from a much larger clone, so it may be a read error. The read comes to an end 3 residues before the CDR3 does, leaving the germline J gene to fill in the end. Other DNA sequences in the same sample also yield this CDR3. The chain joins TRBV7-9 to TRBJ2-2; D remains unclear. The CDR3 is 11 amino acids. Germline CDR1 reads SEHNR; CDR2 reads FQNEAQ (reference sequence). With 3 bases removed from V and 8 bases from J, the gap between germline ends came to 4 bases. Partial CDR3 DNA: TGTGCCAGCAGCTTCCCTGGGGAG. Its translation: CASSFPGE. The complete CDR3 sequence is CASSFPGELFF.

The chain's CDR3 is CASSISGFSYNDYTF. The sequenced part of the CDR3 DNA is TGTGCCAGTAGTATCTCAGGGTTTAGCTACAATGAC. V gene TRBV19 combines with J gene TRBJ1-2; D may be TRBD1 (5 bases). The DNA ends 3 residues before the CDR3 does, and the rest of the CDR3 is filled in from the germline J gene. This CDR3 is 15 amino acids long. CDR1 and CDR2 from the germline V gene are LNHDA and SQIVND (reference sequence).

This clone was observed at least ten times. The sequence runs out 3 residues before the end of the CDR3; the remainder is reconstructed from the germline J gene. The chain couples TRBV20-1 to TRBJ2-2, with 10 bases lining up with TRBD2. This CDR3 region has 14 residues. V was pared by 5 bases and J by 4 bases, with 4 bases of the junction left unmatched. Germline V gives CDR1 DFQATT, CDR2 SNEGSKA (reference sequence). The DNA read from the CDR3 is TGCAGTGCTGTAGCGGGGGGCCCCACCGGGGAG. This sequence encodes CSAVAGGPTGE. The CDR3 reads in full as CSAVAGGPTGELFF.

With regard to this clone: The read stops 3 residues short of the end of the CDR3; the missing end is completed from the germline J gene. The gene calls are TRBV5-1 and TRBJ2-7; a possible D gene is TRBD2 (6 bases). This CDR3 has 14 residues. The V gene's germline CDR1 is SGHRS and CDR2 YFSETQ. V was clipped by 3 bases and J by 6 bases, with 16 bases between them. CDR3 amino acids: CASSWGLGGVEQYF. The CDR3 bases that were read are TGCGCCAGCAGCTGGGGTCTGGGCGGGGTCGAG.

This clone was counted between two and nine times. The read ends 3 residues shy of where the CDR3 ends; the end is completed using the germline J gene. The V call is TRBV30, the J call TRBJ1-1; D not certain. Germline-derived CDR1 and CDR2 are GTSNPN and SVGIG (reference sequence). This CDR3 region has 13 residues. The CDR3 DNA, read in part, is TGTGCCTGGAGTGTAGTAGGGAGTAGCGGC. This encodes CAWSVVGSSG. The complete CDR3 protein is CAWSVVGSSGAFF.

As for this clone: The sequence runs out 3 residues before the end of the CDR3; the remainder is reconstructed from the germline J gene. The rearrangement links TRBV7-6 to TRBJ1-1, with a possible D match to TRBD1 (5 bases). Germline V lookup: CDR1 SGHVS, CDR2 FNYEAQ. The CDR3 has 15 residues. V lost 5 bases to trimming and J lost 3 bases, with 16 bases between them. This chain's CDR3 is CASSLGQGGDTEAFF. The CDR3 DNA, read in part, is TGTGCCAGCAGCCTGGGCCAGGGAGGGGACACTGAA.

Worth noting for this clone: The CDR3 end is not reached by the read, which stops 3 residues before it; the germline J gene fills it in. The V gene is TRBV18, the J gene TRBJ1-4, with 8 positions matching TRBD1. Germline loops: CDR1 KGHSH, CDR2 LQKENI. CDR3 length: 16 residues. The DNA read from the CDR3 is TGTGCCAGCTCACCACCGGCCAGGGGGCGTGGGTCACCA. Translating gives CASSPPARGRGSP. The CDR3 as a whole reads CASSPPARGRGSPLFF.

This clone was seen ten or more times. The read ends 3 residues shy of where the CDR3 ends; the end is completed using the germline J gene. The chain links TRBV2 to TRBJ2-2; tentative D call: TRBD2 (5 bases). The CDR3 is 15 residues long. From germline, CDR1 is SNHLY and CDR2 FYNNEI. The V end lost 4 bases, the J end lost 3 bases, and 12 bases lay between the germline ends. Incomplete CDR3 DNA: TGTGCCAGCAGTGTGCGCGGGTTCGACACCGGGGAG. Its protein is CASSVRGFDTGE. The whole CDR3 protein is CASSVRGFDTGELFF.

This clone was counted many times. The CDR3 extends 3 residues past the end of the read, so its final part is completed from the germline J gene. The chain has TRBV5-1 and TRBJ2-3, with 11 bases aligning to TRBD2. CDR1 is SGHRS and CDR2 is YFSETQ in the germline V gene. This CDR3 is built from 18 residues. The V segment lost 1 base and the J segment 2 bases; nucleotides outside the gene matches: 9. CDR3 residues: CASSLIVPSGRITDTQYF. The covered CDR3 bases are TGCGCCAGCAGCTTGATAGTCCCTAGCGGGAGGATCACAGATACG.

The sample holds many counts of this clone. The read finishes 3 residues shy of the CDR3 end, and the germline J gene is used to complete it. The chain has TRBV18 and TRBJ2-1; a weak D match, TRBD2 (6 bases). The length of the CDR3 is 16 residues. In germline, CDR1 is KGHSH, CDR2 LQKENI. The V and J ends lost 2 bases and 0 bases respectively, with 11 bases between them. This chain's CDR3 is CASSPTSLSSYNEQFF. The DNA read from the CDR3 is TGTGCCAGCTCACCAACTAGCTTGAGCTCCTACAATGAG. The full variable domain, its missing parts supplied by reference TRBV18 and TRBJ2-1, is NAGVMQNPRHLVRRRGQEARLRCSPMKGHSHVYWYRQLPEEGLKFMVYLQKENIIDESGMPKERFSAEFPKEGPSILRIQQVVRGDSAAYFCASSPTSLSSYNEQFFGPGTRLTVL.

This clone has a count of ten or more. Read coverage stops 3 residues before the CDR3 terminus; the germline J gene supplies the remainder. The rearrangement links TRBV2 to TRBJ2-1; 12 nucleotides line up with TRBD2. Germline lookup yields CDR1 SNHLY and CDR2 FYNNEI. The CDR3 loop spans 16 amino acids. Trimming at V came to 7 bases and at J to 8 bases, leaving 12 bases not matched to a gene. The CDR3 protein is CASKRKTSGSSHEQFF. The DNA read from the CDR3 is TGTGCCAGCAAGAGAAAGACTAGCGGGAGCTCCCATGAG. The full variable domain, rest sourced from reference TRBV2 and TRBJ2-1, is EPEVTQTPSHQVTQMGQEVILRCVPISNHLYFYWYRQILGQKVEFLVSFYNNEISEKSEIFDDQFSVERPDGSNFTLKIRSTKLEDSAMYFCASKRKTSGSSHEQFFGPGTRLTVL.

This clone was found many times. The read ends 3 residues early relative to the CDR3; the germline J gene fills the gap. The V call is TRBV6-2 or TRBV6-3, the J call TRBJ2-7; D is ambiguous. V shed 9 bases and J shed 2 bases, with 14 bases lying between them. The CDR3 covers 13 residues. Per germline, CDR1 MNHEY and CDR2 SVGEGT. Partial CDR3 DNA: TGTGCCAGTTCGACATTCCCCACCTACGAG. Amino acids: CASSTFPTYE. In full, the CDR3 reads CASSTFPTYEQYF.

This clone was recorded a few times. With the read ending 3 residues before the CDR3 end, the germline J gene is used to fill in that end. The chain is built from TRBV18 and TRBJ1-2; 10 bases are a match to TRBD1. The CDR3 is 15 residues long. Germline values: CDR1 KGHSH, CDR2 LQKENI. The CDR3 sequence: CASSLGTGELNDYTF. CDR3 DNA, as far as it was read: TGTGCCAGCTCACTCGGGACAGGGGAATTGAACGAC.

This clone has a count of ten or more. The DNA is left out, because the CDR3 cannot be placed on it with certainty; the CDR3 is given as TCRdb lists it. V is TRBV12-3 or TRBV12-4 and J is TRBJ2-4; the D segment call TRBD1-2 is taken from the table without a DNA check. The CDR3 is made up of 13 amino acids, end residues included. The CDR3: CASSTSGGETQYF.

With respect to this clone: The CDR3 is cut off 3 residues early in the read; its end comes from the germline J gene. This chain joins TRBV13 and TRBJ1-1; D gene ambiguous. The germline CDR1 and CDR2 sequences are PRHDT and FYEKMQ (reference sequence). The CDR3 extends over 15 amino acids. V shed 0 bases and J shed 5 bases, with 13 bases lying between them. CDR3 bases read: TGTGCCAGCAGCTTAGGTCTAGCCAGCCTTACTGAA. Translation: CASSLGLASLTE. The whole CDR3 is CASSLGLASLTEAFF.

The table lists this clone with many counts. The missing CDR3 end, 3 residues past where the read stops, is filled in from the germline J gene. The chain combines TRBV2 with TRBJ2-5; TRBD2 aligns across 7 bases. CDR1 is SNHLY and CDR2 is FYNNEI in the germline V gene. With V trimmed by 1 base and J by 2 bases, 4 bases remained unmatched. The CDR3 runs 15 residues. The CDR3: CASSEVGLPQETQYF. The CDR3 DNA, read in part, is TGTGCCAGCAGTGAAGTGGGACTACCACAAGAGACC.

This clone was counted at least ten times. The read ends 3 residues before the CDR3 terminus; that terminus is restored from the germline J gene. The chain combines TRBV20-1 with TRBJ2-2; 10 nucleotides agree with TRBD1. CDR1 and CDR2 (germline): DFQATT, SNEGSKA (reference sequence). Losses at the gene ends were 0 bases for V and 5 bases for J; bases not matched to a gene: 3. This CDR3 contains 15 residues. CDR3 in amino acids: CSARDRTGGTGELFF. The CDR3 DNA, read in part, is TGCAGTGCTAGAGATCGGACAGGGGGAACCGGGGAG.

Many counts were recorded for this clone. With the read ending 3 residues before the CDR3 end, the germline J gene is used to fill in that end. This rearrangement joins TRBV7-2 to TRBJ2-1; TRBD1 agrees at 7 bases. CDR3 length equals 15 residues. The germline CDR1 and CDR2 sequences are SGHTA and FQGNSA. The V segment lost 3 bases and the J segment 5 bases; nucleotides outside the gene matches: 7. The CDR3 spells CASSFSGDRDNEQFF. CDR3 DNA, as far as it was read: TGTGCCAGCAGCTTTTCCGGGGACAGAGACAATGAG.

This clone was picked up many times. With the read ending 3 residues before the CDR3 end, the germline J gene is used to fill in that end. The chain has TRBV29-1 and TRBJ2-6; TRBD2 is a possible D gene (6 bases). The CDR3 is 15 residues long. V was cut by 4 bases and J by 0 bases, with 10 bases left in between. CDR1 is SQVTM and CDR2 is ANQGSEA in the germline V gene. CDR3 bases read: TGCAGCGTTGCCTCGGAGGGCTCTGGGGCCAACGTC. Residues: CSVASEGSGANV. The full CDR3 reads CSVASEGSGANVLTF.

In its sample, this clone was seen many times. Coverage ceases 3 residues before the CDR3 finishes, and the germline J gene fills in the end. The rearrangement joins TRBV7-8 to TRBJ2-3, with unresolved D. Trimming took off 5 bases at V and 3 bases at J, with 9 bases between the two ends. The germline gives CDR1 SGHVS, CDR2 FQNEAQ. CDR3 size: 13 residues. The part of the CDR3 DNA that was read is TGTGCCAGCAGCCCAACGGTTACAGATACG. This translates into CASSPTVTDT. Given in full, the CDR3 is CASSPTVTDTQYF.

This clone was counted many times. The sequenced fragment ends 3 residues before the CDR3 boundary, so the rest is inferred from the germline J gene. V and J are TRBV19 and TRBJ2-3; 8 bases are a match to TRBD2. CDR3 size: 15 residues. CDR1 LNHDA and CDR2 SQIVND come from the germline V gene (reference sequence). The J segment lost 1 base and the V segment lost 5 bases, leaving 5 bases of the junction unmatched. The CDR3: CASSPQAGGTDTQYF. The covered CDR3 bases are TGTGCCAGTAGTCCCCAAGCGGGGGGCACAGATACG.

This clone was detected many times. The read terminates 3 residues ahead of where the CDR3 ends, so the germline J gene completes it. The sample holds other DNA sequences that translate to the same CDR3. V usage is TRBV6-2 or TRBV6-3 and J usage is TRBJ1-2; D is unclear. The CDR3 length is 16 residues. The germline CDR1 and CDR2 sequences are MNHEY and SVGEGT. The ends were cut back, 7 bases at V and 4 bases at J, with 22 bases in the middle. CDR3 DNA, as far as it was read: TGTGCCAGCAATCTGAGGTACGATCCTTCAGGCTATGGC. Its translation: CASNLRYDPSGYG. The whole CDR3 protein is CASNLRYDPSGYGYTF.

This clone was counted many times. The CDR3 end lies 3 residues beyond the end of the read and is filled in from the germline J gene. The chain links TRBV5-1 to TRBJ1-1; 7 nucleotides match TRBD1. Per the germline V gene, CDR1 is SGHRS and CDR2 is YFSETQ. V shed 3 bases and J 4 bases; nucleotides not matched to a gene: 3. This CDR3 region has 13 residues. The CDR3 loop reads CASSSQGTTEAFF. The sequenced CDR3 bases are TGCGCCAGCAGCTCACAGGGGACCACTGAA.

This clone was detected ten times or more. The read gets to within 3 residues of the CDR3 end, and the germline J gene fills in the rest. The V gene is TRBV7-2, the J gene TRBJ1-4; tentatively, D is TRBD1 (6 bases). CDR1 is SGHTA and CDR2 is FQGNSA in the germline V gene. This CDR3 is 12 amino acids long. V was cut by 5 bases and J by 10 bases, with 11 bases left in between. This CDR3 is CASSLGGRKLFF. CDR3 bases read: TGTGCCAGCAGCCTAGGGGGGCGAAAA.

This clone appeared many times. The CDR3 goes on 3 residues after the read ends, and that part is filled in from the germline J gene. The genes are TRBV30 and TRBJ1-2; D gene uncertain. V was pared by 0 bases and J by 0 bases, with 8 bases between. The CDR3 sequence is 14 residues long. Looked up from germline, CDR1 is GTSNPN and CDR2 is SVGIG (reference sequence). The CDR3 loop is CAWSVIHSNYGYTF. CDR3 DNA, as far as it was read: TGTGCCTGGAGTGTTATCCACTCTAACTATGGC.

This clone showed up many times. The junction shows a germline mismatch at one end, possibly a read error. The CDR3 end lies 3 residues beyond the end of the read and is filled in from the germline J gene. The chain employs TRBV7-7 and TRBJ2-5; 8 bases fit TRBD1. CDR1 and CDR2 from the germline V gene are SSHAT and FNYEAQ (reference sequence). There are 14 residues in the CDR3. The DNA read from the CDR3 is TGTGCTAGCAGCTCCAGGGGGCTCCGAGAGACC. Its protein product is CASSSRGLRET. The full CDR3 is CASSSRGLRETQYF.